A single sample gave rise to the 15 T cell receptor beta chains below, sequenced in a study of cytomegalovirus exposure and HLA in healthy donors (dated 2017 in TCRdb). The library was prepared using the immunoSEQ multiplex PCR assay. For the multiplex PCR, a mixture combining 60 forward primers for TCR Vbeta segments and 13 reverse primers for TCR Jbeta segments was used. The immuneACCESS repertoire file appears here via TCRdb, limited to in-frame rearrangements. These files lack a portion of the clones; in checked studies, under half of the deficit traces to unresolved V genes, and the cause of the others is not known. Here the sample has some 130,000 clones; around 77% occur a single time. The top ten hold 4.2% of the sample. The specimen sequenced was PBMCs. Receptors were obtained from a male donor in good health and CMV-seropositive.

CDR3 DNA sequence: TGCGCCAGCAGCTTGGCCGGGGGGTGGGAAGAGCAGTTCTTC. Protein product: CASSLAGGWEEQFF. This chain links TRBV5-1 with TRBJ2-1; 7 bases align to TRBD2. The CDR3 runs 14 residues. V lost 0 bases and J lost 10; bases outside the gene matches: 7. Germline assignment: CDR1 SGHRS and CDR2 YFSETQ.

The V gene is TRBV9, the J gene TRBJ2-2; D may be TRBD2 (6 bases). The length of the CDR3 is 14 residues. From germline, CDR1 is SGDLS and CDR2 YYNGEE. V was trimmed by 3 bases and J by 7 bases, leaving 13 bases between them. CDR3 in amino acids: CASSGVTGGGELFF. The DNA of the CDR3 is TGTGCCAGCAGCGGTGTAACCGGGGGCGGGGAGCTGTTTTTT.

To note about this clone: Germline is not matched at one junction end, which may reflect a read error. The rearrangement links TRBV27 to TRBJ2-6; D is perhaps TRBD1 (5 bases). The CDR3 runs to 14 residues. Germline assignment: CDR1 MNHEY and CDR2 SMNVEV (reference sequence). The CDR3, as DNA: TGTGCCAGCAGTGCGTACGGTGGGGCCAACGGCCTGACTTTC. It translates to CASSAYGGANGLTF.

This chain links TRBV27 with TRBJ2-1, with TRBD2 identical over 15 bases. The CDR3 spans 18 residues. In germline, CDR1 is MNHEY, CDR2 SMNVEV (reference sequence). J was trimmed by 9 bases and V by 2 bases; bases with no gene match: 11. The DNA for the CDR3 is TGTGCCAGCAGTTTAAAGGGACTAGCGGGAGGAGTCATTGTTGAGCAGTTCTTC. It is translated as CASSLKGLAGGVIVEQFF.

This clone was seen only once. The chain recombines TRBV28 with TRBJ1-5; TRBD1 matches 7 bases. Germline-derived CDR1 and CDR2 are MDHEN and SYDVKM. V was clipped by 5 bases and J by 3 bases; unmatched bases: 13. The CDR3 length is 17 residues. The CDR3 is CASSTHNTGVPNQPQHF. The CDR3 region has the DNA TGTGCCAGCAGTACCCACAACACAGGGGTTCCCAATCAGCCCCAGCATTTT.

This clone came up once. The J gene is TRBJ2-7, the V gene TRBV2; weak D call: TRBD1 (5 bases). The germline V and J ends were trimmed by 7 bases and 2 bases, with 9 bases remaining between them. CDR1 and CDR2 from the germline V gene are SNHLY and FYNNEI. The CDR3 has 12 residues. This CDR3 reads CASIARAYEQYF. In DNA, the CDR3 is TGTGCCAGCATCGCCAGGGCCTACGAGCAGTACTTC.

The chain employs TRBV5-4 and TRBJ2-1, with a tentative D call TRBD1 (7 bases). The V gene's germline CDR1 is SGHNT and CDR2 YYREEE (reference sequence). Deletions cut 3 bases from V and 7 bases from J, with 14 bases between. The CDR3 extends over 14 amino acids. CDR3 nucleotides: TGTGCCAGCAGCTCCGGCAGGGGGGCGAATGAGCAGTTCTTC. Translated, it gives CASSSGRGANEQFF.

This sequence joins TRBV7-8 and TRBJ1-2, with 8 nucleotides matching TRBD1. This CDR3 has 14 amino acids. J lost 8 bases, V lost 4 bases, and 9 bases had no gene match. Germline CDR1 and CDR2: SGHVS and FQNEAQ. The chain's CDR3 is CASSWTGPSRGYTF. As DNA, the CDR3 is TGTGCCAGCAGCTGGACAGGGCCTTCAAGAGGCTACACCTTC.

A word on this clone: One end of the junction varies from germline; a read error may be responsible. The chain has TRBV6-6 and TRBJ1-2; D not resolved. The germline gives CDR1 MNHNY, CDR2 SVGAGI (reference sequence). This CDR3 has 12 amino acids. CDR3 sequence: CASSYSEGEGSF. Written as DNA, the CDR3 is TGTGCCAGCAGTTACTCCGAAGGCGAGGGTTCGTTC.

The chain links TRBV28 to TRBJ1-4, with TRBD1 matching over 8 bases. CDR3 size: 14 residues. Unmatched junction bases numbered 7, after V lost 10 bases and J lost 3 bases. CDR1 and CDR2 (germline): MDHEN, SYDVKM. The CDR3 protein is CAIGTGRANEKLFF. In DNA form, the CDR3 reads TGTGCCATCGGGACAGGAAGGGCTAATGAAAAACTGTTTTTT.

This clone was detected once. The chain is built from TRBV6-6 and TRBJ2-7, with TRBD1 as a possible D gene (5 bases). This CDR3 spans 14 amino acids. The V gene lost 4 bases and the J gene lost 5 bases, with 15 bases spanning the gap. In germline, CDR1 is MNHNY, CDR2 SVGAGI (reference sequence). CDR3 amino acids: CASSFQDNNDEQYF. The CDR3 coding sequence is TGTGCCAGCAGTTTCCAGGACAATAACGACGAGCAGTACTTC.

The V and J genes are TRBV5-1 and TRBJ1-2; no definite D call. V gave up 0 bases and J gave up 5 bases, with 8 bases separating them. The CDR3 contains 13 residues. CDR1 SGHRS and CDR2 YFSETQ come from the germline V gene. The CDR3 DNA reads as TGCGCCAGCAGCTTGGACAAGTGGTATGGCTACACCTTC. Amino acids: CASSLDKWYGYTF.

This clone has just one count. V usage is TRBV7-2 and J usage is TRBJ2-2, with a tentative D call TRBD2 (7 bases). The V and J ends lost 5 bases and 3 bases respectively, with 16 bases between them. CDR1 and CDR2 from the germline V gene are SGHTA and FQGNSA. The CDR3 sequence is 16 residues long. DNA for the CDR3: TGTGCCAGCAGCAAAGGGGGGGGAGGGTACACCGGGGAGCTGTTTTTT. The encoded protein is CASSKGGGGYTGELFF.

V and J are TRBV5-1 and TRBJ2-3; no firm D call. CDR1 and CDR2 from the germline V gene are SGHRS and YFSETQ. This CDR3 contains 16 residues. V lost 0 bases to trimming and J lost 0 bases, with 11 bases between them. The CDR3 bases are TGCGCCAGCAGCTTGGTTGGCCGTTCTAGCACAGATACGCAGTATTTT. Its protein product is CASSLVGRSSTDTQYF.

The chain joins TRBV28 to TRBJ2-1; D call uncertain. Germline V gene lookup returns CDR1 MDHEN and CDR2 SYDVKM. Between the trimmed V and J ends, which lost 4 bases and 10 bases, there was a span of 11 bases. The length of the CDR3 is 12 residues. This CDR3 is CASSSPLSEQFF. The CDR3, as DNA: TGTGCCAGCAGTTCACCTTTGAGCGAGCAGTTCTTC.